A single sample gave rise to the 5 T cell receptor beta chains below, sequenced in a study of memory CD4+ T cells and cytomegalovirus serostatus (dated by TCRdb to between 2018 and 2021). Library preparation was by the immunoSEQ multiplex PCR assay. TCRdb stores this immuneACCESS table with in-frame sequences only. Part of the clones is absent; in the studies checked, under half of the shortfall reflects unresolved V genes, and no reason is known for the rest. The sample profile shows around 84,000 clones; about 85% of them were found once. Roughly 0.85% of the sample is held by the ten biggest clonotypes. A FACSAria II was used to sort memory CD4+ T cells, defined as single viable CD3+CD4+CD8-CD45RO+ cells. The source material was memory CD4+ T cells from blood. The receptors here all came from an adult in good health and CMV-seronegative.

This clone was recorded once. The J gene is TRBJ2-7, the V gene TRBV10-3; 7 bases are shared with TRBD1. Germline values: CDR1 ENHRY, CDR2 SYGVKD. The V and J ends lost 0 bases and 1 base, in that order; junction bases with no gene match: 9. CDR3 length equals 17 residues. The CDR3 DNA reads TGTGCCATCAGTGAGTCATTGACAGGGTCAGGGTCCTACGAGCAGTACTTC. Its translation is CAISESLTGSGSYEQYF.

The chain links TRBV7-8 to TRBJ1-3, with D tentatively TRBD1 (5 bases). The V and J ends lost 0 bases and 0 bases respectively, with 9 bases between them. In germline, CDR1 is SGHVS, CDR2 FQNEAQ. The CDR3 extends over 16 amino acids. CDR3 sequence reads: CASSLALGLSGNTIYF. For the CDR3, the DNA is TGTGCCAGCAGCTTAGCGCTGGGGCTCTCTGGAAACACCATATATTTT.

This clone was detected only once. The chain recombines TRBV6-5 with TRBJ2-5; D not resolved. This CDR3 is built from 13 residues. Germline V lookup: CDR1 MNHEY, CDR2 SVGAGI. The V gene lost 6 bases and the J gene lost 5 bases, with 13 bases spanning the gap. The CDR3 protein is CASRAPGGETQYF. The CDR3 nucleotides are TGTGCCAGCAGGGCCCCGGGTGGGGAGACCCAGTACTTC.

The chain joins TRBV10-3 to TRBJ1-3, with D maybe TRBD1 (5 bases). The germline CDR1 and CDR2 sequences are ENHRY and SYGVKD. V shed 8 bases and J shed 3 bases, with 17 bases lying between them. The CDR3 is 15 residues long. The CDR3 loop reads CAIGAGGFNGNTIYF. In DNA, the CDR3 is TGTGCCATCGGGGCCGGGGGGTTCAATGGAAACACCATATATTTT.

The V call is TRBV28, the J call TRBJ2-1; D perhaps matches TRBD1 (6 bases). The CDR3 totals 16 residues. Germline values: CDR1 MDHEN, CDR2 SYDVKM. V was clipped by 3 bases and J by 6 bases, with 18 bases between them. CDR3 in amino acids: CASSLPSHSRGNEQFF. In DNA form, the CDR3 reads TGTGCCAGCAGTTTGCCTTCCCACTCCAGGGGCAATGAGCAGTTCTTC.